This TCR beta chain was identified during a study of glioma-infiltrating T cells after dendritic cell vaccination. Study overall: Autologous tumor lysate was loaded overnight onto monocyte-derived dendritic cells grown seven days with IL-4 and GM-CSF. Three intradermal dendritic cell vaccine injections were given every two weeks. Points from the study as a whole: Higher pretreatment TIL content predicted longer progression-free time and survival.

TCRdb's copy holds only in-frame clones and misses some; the assay was immunoSEQ multiplex PCR. This sample has tens of thousands of clones; over 75% occur once, and the top ten carry roughly 2.2%. The V end lost 3 bases, the J end lost 0 bases, and 15 bases lay between the germline ends. This CDR3 region has 18 residues. Germline V gives CDR1 KGHSH, CDR2 LQKENI. As for this clone: Its antigen is unknown.

Fresh-frozen tumor tissue and more than two years of survival data were available for all. The receptor's source is a human donor with glioblastoma. The chain recombines TRBV18 with TRBJ1-6, with D maybe TRBD1 (6 bases). Source: blood, taken before dendritic cell vaccination. The CDR3 coding sequence is TGTGCCAGCTCACCGCTCGACAGGCGGAGCTCCTATAATTCACCCCTCCACTTT. Protein sequence: CASSPLDRRSSYNSPLHF.